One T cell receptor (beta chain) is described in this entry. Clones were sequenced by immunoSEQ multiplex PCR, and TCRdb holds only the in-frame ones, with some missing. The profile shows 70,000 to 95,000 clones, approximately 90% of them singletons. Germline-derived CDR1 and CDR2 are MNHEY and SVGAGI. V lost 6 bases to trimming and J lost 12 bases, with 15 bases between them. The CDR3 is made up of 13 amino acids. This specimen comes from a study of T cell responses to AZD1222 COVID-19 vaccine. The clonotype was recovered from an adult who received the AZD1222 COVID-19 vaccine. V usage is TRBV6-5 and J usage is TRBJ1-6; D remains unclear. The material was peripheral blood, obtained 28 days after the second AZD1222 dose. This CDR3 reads CASSPDQWVPLHF. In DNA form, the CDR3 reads TGTGCCAGCAGCCCCGATCAGTGGGTACCCCTCCACTTT.